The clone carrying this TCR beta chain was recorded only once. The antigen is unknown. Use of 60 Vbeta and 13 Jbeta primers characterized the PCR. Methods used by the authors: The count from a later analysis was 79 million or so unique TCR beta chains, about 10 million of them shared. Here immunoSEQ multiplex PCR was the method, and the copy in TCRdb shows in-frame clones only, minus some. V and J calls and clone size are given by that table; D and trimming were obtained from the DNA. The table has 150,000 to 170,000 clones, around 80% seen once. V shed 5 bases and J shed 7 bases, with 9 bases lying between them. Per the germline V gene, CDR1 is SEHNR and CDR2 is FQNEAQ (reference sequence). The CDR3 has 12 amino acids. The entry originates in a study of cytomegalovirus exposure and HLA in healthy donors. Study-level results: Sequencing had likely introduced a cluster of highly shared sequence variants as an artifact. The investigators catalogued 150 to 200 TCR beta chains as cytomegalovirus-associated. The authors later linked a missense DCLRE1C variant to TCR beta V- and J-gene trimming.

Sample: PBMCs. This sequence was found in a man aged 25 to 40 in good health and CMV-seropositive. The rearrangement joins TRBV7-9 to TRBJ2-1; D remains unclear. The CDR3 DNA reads TGTGCCAGCAGCCTCGACACTAATGAGCAGTTCTTC. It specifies CASSLDTNEQFF. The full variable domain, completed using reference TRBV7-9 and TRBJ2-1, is DTGVSQNPRHKITKRGQNVTFRCDPISEHNRLYWYRQTLGQGPEFLTYFQNEAQLEKSRLLSDRFSAERPKGSFSTLEIQRTEQGDSAMYLCASSLDTNEQFFGPGTRLTVL.